What follows describes a single T cell receptor beta chain. These data are taken from a study of patients and donors after allogeneic stem cell transplantation. Germline assignment: CDR1 MNHEY and CDR2 SMNVEV (reference sequence). The CDR3 runs 16 residues. V gave up 4 bases and J gave up 0 bases, with 13 bases separating them. TCRdb re-called the RT-PCR reads through MiXCR, storing one row per CDR3 protein. Seen here are some 150,000 distinct CDR3 sequences, approximately 37% observed once, and the top ten hold 50%. The sequenced sample was blood, either unsorted or a sorted T cell fraction (not recorded which). The V call is TRBV27, the J call TRBJ2-1; D call uncertain. The sequence derives from a human donor who was either an allogeneic HSCT recipient or a stem cell or donor lymphocyte infusion donor (not recorded which). It is not recorded whose cells these are; they may come from a transplant donor. The CDR3 sequence is CASSSNPTGSYNEQFF. As DNA, the CDR3 is TGTGCCAGCAGTTCCAACCCGACGGGCTCCTACAATGAGCAGTTCTTC.